This is a list of T cell receptor beta chains from one sample in a study of molecular identifiers for immune sequencing clone quantification. TCRdb redid the calling of the PCR reads with MiXCR, one entry per CDR3 protein. The data contain around 460,000 distinct CDR3 sequences, 25% of them singletons. Source material: naive CD8+ T cells from blood, with Jurkat cell RNA spiked in. All receptors derive from a human donor in good health. Some libraries in this study had Jurkat cell RNA spiked in. Both conserved end residues are part of each CDR3. Each record gives: V gene, J gene, clone size, D gene, CDR3 DNA, CDR3 protein. A D gene is named only where the DNA matches it firmly. A clone size is listed for some rows: how often the clone was seen (once, few, many), or a class if it is expanded.

v_gene: TRBV28; j_gene: TRBJ2-7; abundance: once; d_gene: TRBD2; CDR3nt: TGTGCCAGCAGCACGGGACTAGACCTGTACGAGCAGTACTTC; CDR3aa: CASSTGLDLYEQYF
v_gene: TRBV20-1; j_gene: TRBJ2-7; abundance: few; d_gene: NA; CDR3nt: TGCAGTGCCGAAAACCGGGACAACTCCTACGAGCAGTACTTC; CDR3aa: CSAENRDNSYEQYF
v_gene: TRBV6-4; j_gene: TRBJ2-3; abundance: NA; d_gene: NA; CDR3nt: TGTGCCAGCAGTGGGACTGTCTCTAGCACAGATACGCAGTATTTT; CDR3aa: CASSGTVSSTDTQYF
v_gene: TRBV19; j_gene: TRBJ2-7; abundance: few; d_gene: NA; CDR3nt: TGTGCCAGTAGTATCCCCAGCTACGAGCAGTACTTC; CDR3aa: CASSIPSYEQYF
v_gene: TRBV7-6; j_gene: TRBJ2-3; abundance: many; d_gene: TRBD1; CDR3nt: TGTGCCAGCAGCAGGGACAGCGCAGATACGCAGTATTTT; CDR3aa: CASSRDSADTQYF
v_gene: TRBV7-6; j_gene: TRBJ2-1; abundance: NA; d_gene: TRBD2; CDR3nt: TGTGCCAGCAGCTTAGGAGCGCGCGGGGGTGAGCAGTTCTTC; CDR3aa: CASSLGARGGEQFF
v_gene: TRBV28; j_gene: TRBJ2-3; abundance: few; d_gene: NA; CDR3nt: TGTGCCAGCAGTTTAGACCAGATTGGGGGTTATAGCACAGATACGCAGTATTTT; CDR3aa: CASSLDQIGGYSTDTQYF
v_gene: TRBV5-1; j_gene: TRBJ2-7; abundance: many; d_gene: NA; CDR3nt: TGTGCCAGCAGCTTGGCCGGGACAAGCGAGCAGTACTTC; CDR3aa: CASSLAGTSEQYF
v_gene: TRBV27; j_gene: TRBJ2-7; abundance: few; d_gene: NA; CDR3nt: TGTGCCAGCAGTTTTACCGTTAAGTTGGGGAATCCCTACGAGCAGTACTTC; CDR3aa: CASSFTVKLGNPYEQYF
v_gene: TRBV11-3; j_gene: TRBJ2-3; abundance: NA; d_gene: TRBD1; CDR3nt: TGTGCCAGCAGCTTAGGGGGACAGGGGTACGCAGATACGCAGTATTTT; CDR3aa: CASSLGGQGYADTQYF
v_gene: TRBV4-3; j_gene: TRBJ2-5; abundance: many; d_gene: NA; CDR3nt: TGCGCCAGCAGCCACCCGCCGTCGGAGACCCAGTACTTC; CDR3aa: CASSHPPSETQYF
v_gene: TRBV4-3; j_gene: TRBJ2-1; abundance: many; d_gene: NA; CDR3nt: TGCGCCAGCAGCCAAGTCCGGGGGCCCTACAATGAGCAGTTCTTC; CDR3aa: CASSQVRGPYNEQFF
v_gene: TRBV7-2; j_gene: TRBJ1-3; abundance: NA; d_gene: NA; CDR3nt: TGTGCCAGCAGCTTTGGCCCCCGTGGGCCATACTCTGGAAACACCATATATTTT; CDR3aa: CASSFGPRGPYSGNTIYF
v_gene: TRBV28; j_gene: TRBJ2-5; abundance: few; d_gene: TRBD1; CDR3nt: TGTGCCAGCAGTTTATCCCTCGGACAGGGGGCAGGGGGGACCCAGTACTTC; CDR3aa: CASSLSLGQGAGGTQYF
v_gene: TRBV30; j_gene: TRBJ2-5; abundance: NA; d_gene: NA; CDR3nt: TGTGCCTGGAGTGTGGTAGGGTCAGAGACCCAGTACTTC; CDR3aa: CAWSVVGSETQYF
v_gene: TRBV20-1; j_gene: TRBJ1-1; abundance: NA; d_gene: NA; CDR3nt: TGCAGTGCTAGGGGGGAGGTGTCCAACACTGTAGCTTTCTTT; CDR3aa: CSARGEVSNTVAFF
v_gene: TRBV7-9; j_gene: TRBJ2-7; abundance: NA; d_gene: TRBD2; CDR3nt: TGTGCCAGCAGCTTAGTTATTAGGACTAGCGGGCCTTCCAGCTCCTACGAGCAGTACTTC; CDR3aa: CASSLVIRTSGPSSSYEQYF
v_gene: TRBV7-9; j_gene: TRBJ2-3; abundance: NA; d_gene: TRBD2; CDR3nt: TGTGCCAGCAGCCCTCCTAGCGGGAGGGTTAGCACAGATACGCAGTATTTT; CDR3aa: CASSPPSGRVSTDTQYF
v_gene: TRBV6-2/TRBV6-3; j_gene: TRBJ1-5; abundance: few; d_gene: NA; CDR3nt: TGTGCCAGCAGTTACTCGGGCAGGTTTCAGCCCCAGCATTTT; CDR3aa: CASSYSGRFQPQHF
v_gene: TRBV2; j_gene: TRBJ2-5; abundance: few; d_gene: TRBD2; CDR3nt: TGTGCCAGCAGTGAATGGTTCAGCGGGGGTGCTGAAGAGACCCAGTACTTC; CDR3aa: CASSEWFSGGAEETQYF
v_gene: TRBV4-3; j_gene: TRBJ1-2; abundance: NA; d_gene: TRBD1; CDR3nt: TGCGCCAGCAGCCAAGATACCCAGGGGGCCGGTCCTTACTATGGCTACACCTTC; CDR3aa: CASSQDTQGAGPYYGYTF
v_gene: TRBV5-1; j_gene: TRBJ2-1; abundance: NA; d_gene: NA; CDR3nt: TGCGCCAGCAGCTTGGCCGCAGGGCCCCCTTCTGAGCAGTTCTTC; CDR3aa: CASSLAAGPPSEQFF
v_gene: TRBV29-1; j_gene: TRBJ2-1; abundance: NA; d_gene: TRBD2; CDR3nt: TGCAGCGCCCGCGGTCTGCCTAGCGGGAACCACCTGAGCTCCTACAATGAGCAGTTCTTC; CDR3aa: CSARGLPSGNHLSSYNEQFF
v_gene: TRBV28; j_gene: TRBJ2-7; abundance: many; d_gene: NA; CDR3nt: TGTGCCAGCAGTCCCCGGATGTACTCCTACGAGCAGTACTTC; CDR3aa: CASSPRMYSYEQYF
v_gene: TRBV27; j_gene: TRBJ2-7; abundance: NA; d_gene: NA; CDR3nt: TGTGCCAGCAGTCTCCGACTAGGCCCCTACGAGCAGTACTTC; CDR3aa: CASSLRLGPYEQYF
v_gene: TRBV29-1; j_gene: TRBJ2-7; abundance: many; d_gene: NA; CDR3nt: TGCAGCGTTCAAGCCAGAGATAGCTACGAGCAGTACTTC; CDR3aa: CSVQARDSYEQYF
v_gene: TRBV2; j_gene: TRBJ2-3; abundance: many; d_gene: NA; CDR3nt: TGTGCCAGCTGGGACCCTCCCACGGATACGCAGTATTTT; CDR3aa: CASWDPPTDTQYF
v_gene: TRBV20-1; j_gene: TRBJ2-3; abundance: many; d_gene: TRBD1; CDR3nt: TGCAGTGCTGGGACAGGGGGCGGCTACAGCAGCACAGATACGCAGTATTTT; CDR3aa: CSAGTGGGYSSTDTQYF
v_gene: TRBV20-1; j_gene: TRBJ2-7; abundance: NA; d_gene: NA; CDR3nt: TGCAGTGCTAGAAAATACTTGGGCGCTTACGAGCAGTACTTC; CDR3aa: CSARKYLGAYEQYF
v_gene: TRBV29-1; j_gene: TRBJ1-1; abundance: many; d_gene: NA; CDR3nt: TGCAGCGTTGATCTGTACACTGAAGCTTTCTTT; CDR3aa: CSVDLYTEAFF
v_gene: TRBV4-1; j_gene: TRBJ1-2; abundance: NA; d_gene: NA; CDR3nt: TGCGCCAGCAGCCAAGATATTGCAGGCTATGGCTACACCTTC; CDR3aa: CASSQDIAGYGYTF
v_gene: TRBV9; j_gene: TRBJ2-2; abundance: NA; d_gene: NA; CDR3nt: TGTGCCAGCAGGGGGGTAGCCGACACCGGGGAGCTGTTTTTT; CDR3aa: CASRGVADTGELFF
v_gene: TRBV12-5; j_gene: TRBJ2-1; abundance: NA; d_gene: NA; CDR3nt: TGTGCTAGTGGCCCGGACACCTTCTCCTACAATGAGCAGTTCTTC; CDR3aa: CASGPDTFSYNEQFF
v_gene: TRBV19; j_gene: TRBJ1-5; abundance: few; d_gene: NA; CDR3nt: TGTGCCAGTAGTATCGGAACGAGGACGAATCAGCCCCAGCATTTT; CDR3aa: CASSIGTRTNQPQHF
v_gene: TRBV7-2; j_gene: TRBJ2-3; abundance: NA; d_gene: NA; CDR3nt: TGTGCCAGCGGCTTAGATCTGGGGGGTAGCACAGATACGCAGTATTTT; CDR3aa: CASGLDLGGSTDTQYF
v_gene: TRBV19; j_gene: TRBJ2-1; abundance: few; d_gene: TRBD1; CDR3nt: TGTTCCGCGGGGACAGGGCCTTACAATGAGCAGTTCTTC; CDR3aa: CSAGTGPYNEQFF
v_gene: TRBV4-1; j_gene: TRBJ2-1; abundance: NA; d_gene: NA; CDR3nt: TGCGCCAGCAGCCAACCCCAACCGGGCGAACACCCCAGCTCCTACAATGAGCAGTTCTTC; CDR3aa: CASSQPQPGEHPSSYNEQFF
v_gene: TRBV12-3/TRBV12-4; j_gene: TRBJ1-5; abundance: many; d_gene: NA; CDR3nt: TGTGCCAGCAGCACAGGACAGCCCCAGCATTTT; CDR3aa: CASSTGQPQHF
v_gene: TRBV28; j_gene: TRBJ2-3; abundance: many; d_gene: NA; CDR3nt: TGTGCCGGCCCTGCGACAGACCGCACAGATACGCAGTATTTT; CDR3aa: CAGPATDRTDTQYF
v_gene: TRBV27; j_gene: TRBJ2-2; abundance: many; d_gene: TRBD2; CDR3nt: TGTGCCAGCAGTTTATTTACGGGGGGAAACACCGGGGAGCTGTTTTTT; CDR3aa: CASSLFTGGNTGELFF
v_gene: TRBV29-1; j_gene: TRBJ2-7; abundance: few; d_gene: NA; CDR3nt: TGCAGCGTTGATTCGGGGAGCTCCTACGAGCAGTACTTC; CDR3aa: CSVDSGSSYEQYF
v_gene: TRBV3-1; j_gene: TRBJ2-5; abundance: NA; d_gene: TRBD2; CDR3nt: TGTGCCAGCAGCCCTCTGGCGGGAGAAGAGACCCAGTACTTC; CDR3aa: CASSPLAGEETQYF
v_gene: TRBV10-3; j_gene: TRBJ2-7; abundance: few; d_gene: NA; CDR3nt: TGTGCCATCAGTGACTTAAACATCCTCTACGAGCAGTACTTC; CDR3aa: CAISDLNILYEQYF
v_gene: TRBV12-3/TRBV12-4; j_gene: TRBJ2-7; abundance: many; d_gene: TRBD2; CDR3nt: TGTGCCAGCAGTTTTGGGAGGGGGCAGTACTTC; CDR3aa: CASSFGRGQYF
v_gene: TRBV4-3; j_gene: TRBJ2-7; abundance: NA; d_gene: NA; CDR3nt: TGCGCCCGCCGCCAAGGGCCTGGTTACGAGCAGTACTTC; CDR3aa: CARRQGPGYEQYF
v_gene: TRBV6-6; j_gene: TRBJ2-7; abundance: many; d_gene: NA; CDR3nt: TGTGCCAGCAGTTACCCCCCTAGCCCCCGGGGCTATGAGCAGTACTTC; CDR3aa: CASSYPPSPRGYEQYF
v_gene: TRBV4-1; j_gene: TRBJ2-6; abundance: NA; d_gene: NA; CDR3nt: TGCGCCAGCAGCCCTACTGGGGCCCCCGTCCTGACTTTC; CDR3aa: CASSPTGAPVLTF
v_gene: TRBV6-5; j_gene: TRBJ2-7; abundance: many; d_gene: NA; CDR3nt: TGTGCCAGCAGTTACCAGGCGGGGTACGAGCAGTACTTC; CDR3aa: CASSYQAGYEQYF
v_gene: TRBV27; j_gene: TRBJ2-7; abundance: NA; d_gene: TRBD2; CDR3nt: TGTGCCAGCGGCGCACTAGCGGGGGGAGGCAACGAGCAGTACTTC; CDR3aa: CASGALAGGGNEQYF
v_gene: TRBV12-5; j_gene: TRBJ1-1; abundance: few; d_gene: NA; CDR3nt: TGTGCTAGTGGTTTGGTACCCAGGGCTTTCTTT; CDR3aa: CASGLVPRAFF
v_gene: TRBV29-1; j_gene: TRBJ1-1; abundance: many; d_gene: TRBD1; CDR3nt: TGCAGCGTGTGGACAGGTCGGCCTGAAGCTTTCTTT; CDR3aa: CSVWTGRPEAFF
v_gene: TRBV13; j_gene: TRBJ2-7; abundance: few; d_gene: TRBD1; CDR3nt: TGTGCCAGCAGCCAACAGGGGGCTGGCGACGAGCAGTACTTC; CDR3aa: CASSQQGAGDEQYF